These 8 T cell receptor beta chains were all obtained from the same sample, sequenced in a study of blood T cell repertoires in COVID-19. Some clones are missing from TCRdb's copy, which holds only in-frame ones; the method was immunoSEQ multiplex PCR. The sample includes about 100,000 clones, approximately 86% of them seen just once. Sequences were obtained from peripheral blood. The receptors originated from a human donor in a cohort sampled during active COVID-19.

The gene calls are TRBV2 and TRBJ2-1; TRBD1 matches 8 bases. CDR3 length: 15 residues. Losses at the gene ends were 6 bases for V and 0 bases for J; bases not matched to a gene: 4. Germline V gene data show CDR1 as SNHLY and CDR2 as FYNNEI. The CDR3 reads CASRLDRGSYNEQFF. The CDR3 bases are TGTGCCAGCAGGCTAGACAGGGGCTCCTACAATGAGCAGTTCTTC.

The chain carries TRBV11-2 and TRBJ1-1, with 7 positions matching TRBD1. The ends lost 0 bases at V and 6 bases at J; junction bases unmatched: 4. This CDR3 contains 14 residues. From germline, CDR1 is SGHAT and CDR2 FQNNGV. The CDR3 DNA follows: TGTGCCAGCAGCTTAGAGACAGGGTCCGCTGAAGCTTTCTTT. It translates to CASSLETGSAEAFF. Full variable domain (rest looked up from reference TRBV11-2 and TRBJ1-1): EAGVAQSPRYKIIEKRQSVAFWCNPISGHATLYWYQQILGQGPKLLIQFQNNGVVDDSQLPKDRFSAERLKGVDSTLKIQPAKLEDSAVYLCASSLETGSAEAFFGQGTRLTVV.

V and J are TRBV27 and TRBJ1-2; TRBD1 matches 8 bases. The germline CDR1 and CDR2 sequences are MNHEY and SMNVEV (reference sequence). This CDR3 has 13 residues. With V trimmed by 1 base and J by 7 bases, 2 bases remained unmatched. CDR3 region: CASSLLQGGGYTF. The CDR3 nucleotides read TGTGCCAGCAGTTTATTACAGGGGGGTGGCTACACCTTC.

V gene TRBV12-1 combines with J gene TRBJ2-1; TRBD1 is the table's D call and was not checked against the DNA. TRBV12-1 is recorded as a pseudogene. This CDR3 is built from 16 residues. The chain's CDR3 is CASSFGSRELGPSQFF. The CDR3 bases are TGTGCCAGCAGCTTTGGGTCTAGAGAGCTGGGGCCATCTCAGTTCTTC.

This clone was counted once. This chain joins TRBV6-1 and TRBJ1-2; perhaps TRBD1 as D (5 bases). The CDR3 covers 14 residues. V was shortened by 3 bases and J by 8 bases, with 16 bases between the two germline ends. The germline V gene encodes CDR1 MNHNS and CDR2 SASEGT. The CDR3 here is CASSDILGVSGYTF. The CDR3 region has the DNA TGTGCCAGCAGTGACATCCTAGGGGTTTCCGGCTACACCTTC.

CDR3 nucleotides: TGTGCCAGCTCGACCACACAGCTGGGGGGACAGCCCCAGCATTTT. Translated: CASSTTQLGGQPQHF. The chain couples TRBV18 to TRBJ1-5, with a weak D call TRBD1 (5 bases). With 6 bases removed from V and 7 bases from J, the gap between germline ends came to 19 bases. This CDR3 has 15 residues. The germline V gene has CDR1 KGHSH and CDR2 LQKENI.

This chain uses TRBV18 with TRBJ2-7; 10 bases line up with TRBD2. CDR3 size: 16 residues. Looked up from germline, CDR1 is KGHSH and CDR2 is LQKENI. V was pared by 0 bases and J by 5 bases, with 7 bases of the junction left unmatched. DNA for the CDR3: TGTGCCAGCTCACCACCGGGCCTAGCGGGAGCCCACGAGCAGTACTTC. Protein sequence: CASSPPGLAGAHEQYF.

The chain couples TRBV3-1 (or the pseudogene TRBV3-2) to TRBJ2-1; TRBD2 agrees at 7 bases. Germline V gives CDR1 LGHDT, CDR2 YNNKEL (reference sequence). The CDR3 is 16 amino acids. The V segment lost 7 bases and the J segment 0 bases; nucleotides outside the gene matches: 9. CDR3 DNA sequence: TGTGCCAGCACCCGGGCAGCGGGACGCTCCTACAATGAGCAGTTCTTC. This sequence encodes CASTRAAGRSYNEQFF.